Following are 27 T cell receptor beta chains from one sample sequenced in a study of Ad26.COV2.S vaccination and SARS-CoV-2 variants. Treatment described: roughly 19 received Ad26.COV2.S at low or high dose, single or two shots; about 5 received placebo; per-sample allocation not given. Sampling was done on day 63 after the first vaccine or placebo injection. Profiling relied on immunoSEQ multiplex PCR, and the TCRdb table lists in-frame clones only, not all of them. The sample holds about 350,000 clones, 85% to 90% seen once. Sequenced material: peripheral blood, taken in a trial of Ad26.COV2.S vaccine versus placebo. These receptors originate from a person between 18 and 59 years old who received the Ad26.COV2.S COVID-19 vaccine or a placebo.

On this clone: Additional DNA sequences in this sample encode the identical CDR3. V gene TRBV5-6 combines with J gene TRBJ1-4; D call uncertain. V was clipped by 2 bases and J by 2 bases, with 7 bases between them. The germline V gene encodes CDR1 SGHDT and CDR2 YYEEEE. The CDR3 is made up of 14 amino acids. The CDR3 loop is CASSLSGTNEKLFF. The CDR3 DNA reads as TGTGCCAGCAGCTTAAGCGGGACTAATGAAAAACTGTTTTTT.

CDR3 sequence (DNA): TGTGCCAGCAGCCTTACCGGGACTAGCGGGAAGTACGAGCAGTACTTC. Translation gives CASSLTGTSGKYEQYF. The V and J genes are TRBV4-2 and TRBJ2-7, with TRBD2 matching over 13 bases. The ends lost 4 bases at V and 4 bases at J; junction bases unmatched: 7. This CDR3 is built from 16 residues. The V gene's germline CDR1 is LGHNA and CDR2 YNFKEQ.

This chain joins TRBV2 and TRBJ2-5; 9 positions match TRBD1. The CDR3 loop spans 14 amino acids. Trimming removed 7 bases from V and 2 bases from J; junction bases left unmatched: 5. CDR1 and CDR2 from the germline V gene are SNHLY and FYNNEI. The CDR3 nucleotides read TGTGCCAGCACTTGGACAGGGGCACAAGAGACCCAGTACTTC. This codes for CASTWTGAQETQYF.

The rearrangement links TRBV5-1 to TRBJ2-7; a possible D gene is TRBD2 (5 bases). V lost 0 bases, J lost 0 bases, and 7 bases lay in between. Germline-derived CDR1 and CDR2 are SGHRS and YFSETQ. The CDR3 contains 14 residues. This CDR3 reads CASSLGGSSYEQYF. As DNA, the CDR3 is TGCGCCAGCAGCTTGGGAGGGAGCTCCTACGAGCAGTACTTC.

V gene TRBV10-2 combines with J gene TRBJ1-2; D is unclear. Germline CDR1 WSHSY, CDR2 SAAADI. CDR3 size: 15 residues. The germline V and J ends were trimmed by 0 bases and 8 bases, with 16 bases remaining between them. DNA for the CDR3: TGCGCCAGCAGTGAGTCAGGGCAGTTCACGGGAGGCTACACCTTC. Encoded protein: CASSESGQFTGGYTF.

CDR3 coding DNA: TGTGCCAGCAGAACAGAAAACACCGGGGAGCTGTTTTTT. Protein product: CASRTENTGELFF. The J gene is TRBJ2-2, the V gene TRBV21-1; the D call in the table, TRBD1, was not verified against the DNA. TRBV21-1 is described as a pseudogene. The CDR3 contains 13 residues.

The genes are TRBV7-2 and TRBJ1-6; D is unresolved. Trimming stripped 5 bases from V and 8 bases from J, with 10 bases between. The CDR3 contains 13 residues. Per germline, CDR1 SGHTA and CDR2 FQGNSA. CDR3 sequence: CASSLNRDSPLHF. CDR3 nucleotides: TGTGCCAGCAGCCTTAACAGAGATTCACCCCTCCACTTT.

The gene calls are TRBV3-1 (or the pseudogene TRBV3-2) and TRBJ2-3, with 10 bases matching TRBD1. The CDR3 contains 18 residues. V dropped 3 bases and J dropped 6; count of bases not matched to a gene: 15. Germline CDR1 is LGHDT and CDR2 is YNNKEL (reference sequence). The chain's CDR3 is CASSQPRDRGEIVDTQYF. CDR3 nucleotides: TGTGCCAGCAGCCAGCCCCGGGACAGGGGTGAGATCGTCGATACGCAGTATTTT.

The CDR3 is CASSRTPGLAGETQYF. In nucleotides, the CDR3 is TGTGCCAGCAGCCGAACACCGGGACTAGCGGGAGAGACCCAGTACTTC. V usage is TRBV3-1 (or the pseudogene TRBV3-2) and J usage is TRBJ2-5; 12 bases are shared with TRBD2. CDR3 length: 16 residues. V dropped 4 bases and J dropped 4; count of bases not matched to a gene: 7. Per germline, CDR1 LGHDT and CDR2 YNNKEL (reference sequence).

This sequence joins TRBV6-2 or TRBV6-3 and TRBJ1-5; D is uncertain. The CDR3 runs 13 residues. Germline CDR1 is MNHEY and CDR2 is SVGEGT. The V end was cut by 5 bases, the J end by 4 bases, with 9 bases between. The CDR3 sequence is CASSNPTNQPQHF. Here the CDR3 DNA reads TGTGCCAGCAGTAACCCGACTAATCAGCCCCAGCATTTT.

The rearrangement joins TRBV5-1 to TRBJ1-5, with 8 bases matching TRBD1. Germline V CDR1 and CDR2: SGHRS, YFSETQ. This CDR3 has 15 residues. The ends lost 2 bases at V and 5 bases at J; junction bases unmatched: 6. The CDR3 loop reads CASSFGQGRDQPQHF. The CDR3 nucleotides are TGCGCCAGCAGCTTTGGACAGGGTAGAGATCAGCCCCAGCATTTT.

The rearrangement uses TRBV6-2 or TRBV6-3 and TRBJ2-4; the D gene is possibly TRBD1 (6 bases). The V end was cut by 5 bases, the J end by 5 bases, with 13 bases between. Germline-derived CDR1 and CDR2 are MNHEY and SVGEGT. This CDR3 is built from 14 residues. CDR3 DNA sequence: TGTGCCAGCAGTAAAACAGGGACCCAAAACATTCAGTACTTC. Its protein product is CASSKTGTQNIQYF.

The chain couples TRBV6-2 or TRBV6-3 to TRBJ2-4; D is undetermined. The CDR3 sequence is 15 residues long. The V gene lost 3 bases and the J gene lost 0 bases, with 9 bases spanning the gap. Germline V gives CDR1 MNHEY, CDR2 SVGEGT. The CDR3 is CASSYGVLAKNIQYF. For the CDR3, the DNA is TGTGCCAGCAGTTATGGAGTTCTAGCCAAAAACATTCAGTACTTC.

The genes are TRBV10-1 and TRBJ2-7, with 8 nucleotides matching TRBD2. In germline, CDR1 is WNHNN, CDR2 SYGVQD (reference sequence). The CDR3 extends over 19 amino acids. V was clipped by 6 bases and J by 2 bases; unmatched bases: 21. DNA for the CDR3: TGCGCCAGCAGGGGACTGTCCCAGACTAGCGATGTCCCCACCTACGAGCAGTACTTC. Translation gives CASRGLSQTSDVPTYEQYF.

The V and J genes are TRBV5-5 and TRBJ2-1, with 8 bases lining up with TRBD2. The trim removed 0 bases at V and 5 bases at J, leaving 7 bases unmatched. Germline CDR1 SGHKS, CDR2 YYEKEE (reference sequence). The CDR3 extends over 16 amino acids. The CDR3 spells CASSLDLLAGNNEQFF. In nucleotides, the CDR3 is TGTGCCAGCAGCTTGGATCTGTTAGCGGGAAACAATGAGCAGTTCTTC.

J is TRBJ2-5 and V is TRBV4-1; D unresolved. Trimming pared 4 bases from V and 2 bases from J, leaving 14 bases between. Germline V lookup: CDR1 MGHRA, CDR2 YSYEKL. This CDR3 spans 15 amino acids. DNA for the CDR3: TGCGCCAGCAGCCCGCCGGCAGGTGAACAAGAGACCCAGTACTTC. Amino acid sequence: CASSPPAGEQETQYF.

To note about this clone: The same CDR3 arises from other DNA sequences in this sample as well. The chain combines TRBV7-9 with TRBJ1-1; D remains unclear. V shed 1 base and J shed 2 bases, with 8 bases lying between them. Germline CDR1 is SEHNR and CDR2 is FQNEAQ (reference sequence). This CDR3 contains 14 residues. The CDR3 nucleotides are TGTGCCAGCAGCTTAGGGGGAGGTAACACTGAAGCTTTCTTT. It specifies CASSLGGGNTEAFF.

In its sample, this clone was seen once. V gene TRBV19 combines with J gene TRBJ2-3; D is undetermined. Trimming took off 3 bases at V and 5 bases at J, with 6 bases between the two ends. CDR1 and CDR2 from the germline V gene are LNHDA and SQIVND (reference sequence). This CDR3 comprises 12 residues. The CDR3: CASSIFGDTQYF. CDR3 in DNA: TGTGCCAGTAGTATTTTTGGAGATACGCAGTATTTT.

The rearrangement uses TRBV3-1 (or the pseudogene TRBV3-2) and TRBJ1-2; the D is unclear. The CDR3 is 17 amino acids. Germline V gene data show CDR1 as LGHDT and CDR2 as YNNKEL (reference sequence). V gave up 4 bases and J gave up 2 bases, with 20 bases separating them. The chain's CDR3 is CASSRLSGPQGNYGYTF. The CDR3 coding sequence is TGTGCCAGCAGCCGTCTCTCCGGGCCCCAAGGGAACTATGGCTACACCTTC.

V is TRBV5-1 and J is TRBJ2-1; 9 bases are a match to TRBD1. V trimming: 5 bases; J trimming: 2 bases; junction bases outside the gene matches: 5. This CDR3 has 15 amino acids. Germline V gives CDR1 SGHRS, CDR2 YFSETQ. This CDR3 is CASRTGTGPYNEQFF. CDR3 bases: TGCGCCAGCAGAACCGGGACAGGGCCCTACAATGAGCAGTTCTTC. Together with reference TRBV5-1 and TRBJ2-1, the CDR3 gives the full variable domain: KAGVTQTPRYLIKTRGQQVTLSCSPISGHRSVSWYQQTPGQGLQFLFEYFSETQRNKGNFPGRFSGRQFSNSRSEMNVSTLELGDSALYLCASRTGTGPYNEQFFGPGTRLTVL.

The chain has TRBV19 and TRBJ1-5, with unresolved D. V was cut by 5 bases and J by 0 bases, with 11 bases left in between. CDR1 and CDR2 (germline): LNHDA, SQIVND (reference sequence). This CDR3 is built from 15 residues. The CDR3 DNA is TGTGCCAGTAGTCTGGGAGGCAGTAGCAATCAGCCCCAGCATTTT. Protein sequence: CASSLGGSSNQPQHF.

The CDR3: CASSTSGGRMETQYF. The CDR3 bases are TGTGCCAGCAGTACTTCCGGAGGGAGGATGGAGACCCAGTACTTC. The V gene is TRBV27, the J gene TRBJ2-5, with D maybe TRBD2 (6 bases). Trimming pared 5 bases from V and 5 bases from J, leaving 18 bases between. The CDR3 sequence is 15 residues long. Germline assignment: CDR1 MNHEY and CDR2 SMNVEV (reference sequence).

The chain has TRBV19 and TRBJ2-7; no clear D. This CDR3 spans 15 amino acids. Trimming cost V 3 bases and J 1 base, with 13 bases left between them. Germline lookup yields CDR1 LNHDA and CDR2 SQIVND (reference sequence). The CDR3 sequence is CASSIQQPGSYEQYF. CDR3 nucleotide sequence: TGTGCCAGTAGTATCCAACAGCCCGGGTCCTACGAGCAGTACTTC. Supplemented by reference TRBV19 and TRBJ2-7, the full variable domain reads DGGITQSPKYLFRKEGQNVTLSCEQNLNHDAMYWYRQDPGQGLRLIYYSQIVNDFQKGDIAEGYSVSREKKESFPLTVTSAQKNPTAFYLCASSIQQPGSYEQYFGPGTRLTVT.

The chain employs TRBV5-1 and TRBJ2-1, with 13 bases identical to TRBD2. Per germline, CDR1 SGHRS and CDR2 YFSETQ. This CDR3 comprises 15 residues. Trimming removed 5 bases from V and 3 bases from J; junction bases left unmatched: 2. The CDR3 DNA reads as TGCGCCAGCAGACTAGCGGGAGGGAACTACAATGAGCAGTTCTTC. This codes for CASRLAGGNYNEQFF.

In this sample, this clone turned up many times. This chain connects TRBV13 to TRBJ2-1; possible D gene TRBD1, 8 bases. This CDR3 spans 15 amino acids. Germline CDR1 and CDR2: PRHDT and FYEKMQ (reference sequence). Trimming cost V 2 bases and J 9 bases, with 17 bases left between them. CDR3 residues: CASSLWTGRVGEQFF. In DNA, the CDR3 is TGTGCCAGCAGCTTATGGACAGGGAGGGTGGGTGAGCAGTTCTTC.

J is TRBJ2-1 and V is TRBV7-9; D call uncertain. The CDR3 is 13 residues long. Germline loops: CDR1 SEHNR, CDR2 FQNEAQ (reference sequence). The ends were cut back, 5 bases at V and 9 bases at J, with 14 bases in the middle. This CDR3 reads CASSVAPGFEQFF. CDR3 bases: TGTGCCAGCAGCGTCGCCCCGGGTTTTGAGCAGTTCTTC.

This clone was observed a few times. The CDR3 sequence: CASSLGEGTPNYGYTF. The CDR3, as DNA: TGTGCCAGCAGCTTAGGTGAGGGGACACCTAACTATGGCTACACCTTC. This rearrangement joins TRBV7-9 to TRBJ1-2; TRBD1 might be the D (6 bases). The V gene lost 1 base and the J gene lost 0 bases, with 12 bases spanning the gap. The CDR3 extends over 16 amino acids. Germline assignment: CDR1 SEHNR and CDR2 FQNEAQ (reference sequence).